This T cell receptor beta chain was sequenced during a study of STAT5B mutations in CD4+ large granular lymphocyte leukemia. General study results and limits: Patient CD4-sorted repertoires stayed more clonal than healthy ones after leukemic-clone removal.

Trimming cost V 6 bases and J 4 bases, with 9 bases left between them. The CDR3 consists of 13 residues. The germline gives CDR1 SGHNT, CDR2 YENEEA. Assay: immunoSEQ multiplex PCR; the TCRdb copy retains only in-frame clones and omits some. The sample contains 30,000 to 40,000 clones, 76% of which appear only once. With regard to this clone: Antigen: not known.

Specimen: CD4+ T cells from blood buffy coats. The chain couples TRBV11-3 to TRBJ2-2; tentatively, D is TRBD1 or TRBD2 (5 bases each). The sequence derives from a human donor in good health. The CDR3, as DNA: TGTGCCAGCAGACCAGGGACCACCGGGGAGCTGTTTTTT. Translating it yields CASRPGTTGELFF.